Following are 23 T cell receptor beta chains from one sample sequenced in a study of T cell repertoires and HLA-DP antigens. Using immunoSEQ multiplex PCR, the repertoire was profiled, and TCRdb retains in-frame clones only, with some absent. The data contain 3,600 or so clones, approximately 82% of them singletons. CD4+ cells expanded for about two weeks were restimulated 24 h with allogeneic-DPB1 HeLa cells. Retrovirally transduced HeLa cells with HLA-DPA1/DPB1, HLA-DM, invariant chain and CD80 served as stimulators. The sequenced sample was CD137- CD4+ T cells from cultured PBMCs. Receptors were obtained from a woman aged 18-29 years in good health and CMV-seronegative.

The chain carries TRBV4-3 and TRBJ1-2; weak D call: TRBD1 (5 bases). Germline loops: CDR1 LGHNA, CDR2 YSLEER. The CDR3 spans 15 residues. V shed 6 bases and J shed 3 bases, with 17 bases lying between them. The CDR3 loop reads CASSWTQGNYYGYTF. The CDR3 DNA reads TGCGCCAGCAGTTGGACGCAGGGTAACTACTATGGCTACACCTTC.

This clone was detected only a few times. The rearrangement joins TRBV19 to TRBJ2-3, with no clear D. In germline, CDR1 is LNHDA, CDR2 SQIVND (reference sequence). Trimming shortened V by 5 bases and J by 1 base, and 4 bases separated the two germline ends. CDR3 length: 12 residues. DNA for the CDR3: TGTGCCAGTAGTCCCCGCACAGATACGCAGTATTTT. Amino acids: CASSPRTDTQYF.

J is TRBJ2-3 and V is TRBV10-1; possibly TRBD1 for D (6 bases). Germline V lookup: CDR1 WNHNN, CDR2 SYGVQD (reference sequence). With 3 bases removed from V and 4 bases from J, the gap between germline ends came to 14 bases. The CDR3 is 15 amino acids. The CDR3 reads CASSEDRTFADTQYF. The CDR3 nucleotides are TGCGCCAGCAGTGAAGACAGGACTTTCGCAGATACGCAGTATTTT.

The rearrangement joins TRBV6-5 to TRBJ1-1; D is undetermined. The CDR3 totals 13 residues. Germline V gives CDR1 MNHEY, CDR2 SVGAGI. Trimming pared 2 bases from V and 1 base from J, leaving 5 bases between. The CDR3 DNA reads as TGTGCCAGCAGTTACCGCACGAACACTGAAGCTTTCTTT. Translating gives CASSYRTNTEAFF.

The chain couples TRBV19 to TRBJ1-1; 8 nucleotides line up with TRBD1. Looked up from germline, CDR1 is LNHDA and CDR2 is SQIVND (reference sequence). CDR3 length: 19 residues. V was clipped by 3 bases and J by 1 base; unmatched bases: 16. CDR3 DNA: TGTGCCAGTAGTATCAATGGTGGCTGGACAGGGCGGGGGAACACTGAAGCTTTCTTT. Translated: CASSINGGWTGRGNTEAFF. Full variable domain (missing parts from reference TRBV19 and TRBJ1-1): DGGITQSPKYLFRKEGQNVTLSCEQNLNHDAMYWYRQDPGQGLRLIYYSQIVNDFQKGDIAEGYSVSREKKESFPLTVTSAQKNPTAFYLCASSINGGWTGRGNTEAFFGQGTRLTVV.

The gene calls are TRBV28 and TRBJ1-1; D not resolved. CDR3 size: 13 residues. The germline CDR1 and CDR2 sequences are MDHEN and SYDVKM. V was clipped by 5 bases and J by 1 base, with 8 bases between them. The CDR3 DNA reads as TGTGCCAGCAGTCTTTCTCGGAACACTGAAGCTTTCTTT. Translated, it gives CASSLSRNTEAFF.

The chain employs TRBV29-1 and TRBJ1-2; 7 bases are a match to TRBD1. The CDR3 totals 14 residues. In germline, CDR1 is SQVTM, CDR2 ANQGSEA. V dropped 6 bases and J dropped 7; count of bases not matched to a gene: 14. CDR3 amino acids: CSVGDSLIGLGYTF. The CDR3 bases are TGCAGCGTCGGGGACAGCTTAATCGGCCTTGGCTACACCTTC.

There are a few counts of this clone. This chain links TRBV30 with TRBJ2-7; 9 bases match TRBD2. V dropped 2 bases and J dropped 2; count of bases not matched to a gene: 13. Germline V lookup: CDR1 GTSNPN, CDR2 SVGIG (reference sequence). The CDR3 has 17 amino acids. The CDR3 coding sequence is TGTGCCTGGAGTCCGCCGCCCCGACTAGCGGCTACCTACGAGCAGTACTTC. This translates into CAWSPPPRLAATYEQYF.

This clone was seen just once. The chain carries TRBV5-1 and TRBJ2-5; D is uncertain. The CDR3 has 10 amino acids. V was shortened by 6 bases and J by 4 bases, with 4 bases between the two germline ends. Germline-derived CDR1 and CDR2 are SGHRS and YFSETQ. Here the CDR3 DNA reads TGCGCCAGCATTGCAGAGACCCAGTACTTC. Its protein product is CASIAETQYF. The variable domain in full, completed from reference TRBV5-1 and TRBJ2-5, reads KAGVTQTPRYLIKTRGQQVTLSCSPISGHRSVSWYQQTPGQGLQFLFEYFSETQRNKGNFPGRFSGRQFSNSRSEMNVSTLELGDSALYLCASIAETQYFGPGTRLLVL.

The V call is TRBV28, the J call TRBJ2-5; the match to TRBD1 covers 7 bases. The V gene end was trimmed by 6 bases and the J gene end by 6 bases; junction bases not matched to a gene: 13. CDR1 MDHEN and CDR2 SYDVKM come from the germline V gene. The CDR3 sequence is 15 residues long. As DNA, the CDR3 is TGTGCCAGCAGCGACCCAGGGACAGCACAAAAGACCCAGTACTTC. It translates to CASSDPGTAQKTQYF.

The rearrangement links TRBV5-1 to TRBJ2-7; 9 bases are shared with TRBD1. V lost 4 bases and J lost 1; bases outside the gene matches: 3. The CDR3 consists of 14 residues. The germline gives CDR1 SGHRS, CDR2 YFSETQ. CDR3 nucleotide sequence: TGCGCCAGCAGCCCCGGGACAGGGTCCTACGAGCAGTACTTC. Translated, it gives CASSPGTGSYEQYF.

The chain joins TRBV4-1 to TRBJ1-2; 8 bases agree with TRBD1. The CDR3 has 14 residues. CDR1 is MGHRA and CDR2 is YSYEKL in the germline V gene. The V and J ends lost 2 bases and 5 bases, in that order; junction bases with no gene match: 4. The CDR3 DNA reads TGCGCCAGCAGCCAACCCGACAGGGGATATGGCTACACCTTC. Its protein product is CASSQPDRGYGYTF.

This chain joins TRBV7-8 and TRBJ1-2; 9 bases are shared with TRBD1. This CDR3 comprises 16 residues. The germline gives CDR1 SGHVS, CDR2 FQNEAQ. With 1 base clipped from V and 8 bases from J, the junction kept 11 bases outside the gene matches. DNA for the CDR3: TGTGCCAGCAGCTTAGACTCCCGGGACAGGGTTTTGGGCTACACCTTC. Protein sequence: CASSLDSRDRVLGYTF.

The chain couples TRBV28 to TRBJ2-7; 7 bases line up with TRBD1. This CDR3 contains 11 residues. The germline V gene encodes CDR1 MDHEN and CDR2 SYDVKM. The CDR3 sequence: CISGDSYEQYV. The CDR3 DNA reads as TGTATATCAGGGGACAGCTACGAGCAGTACGTC.

This clone was seen more than once but under ten times. This chain connects TRBV6-1 to TRBJ1-4, with D uncertain. Germline V lookup: CDR1 MNHNS, CDR2 SASEGT. This CDR3 has 14 amino acids. The ends were cut back, 9 bases at V and 5 bases at J, with 16 bases in the middle. For the CDR3, the DNA is TGTGCCAGTAAAGGGAGTGTATGGAATGAAAAACTGTTTTTT. Protein: CASKGSVWNEKLFF.

J is TRBJ2-5 and V is TRBV2; 8 bases fit TRBD1. Germline V lookup: CDR1 SNHLY, CDR2 FYNNEI. J was trimmed by 5 bases and V by 4 bases; bases with no gene match: 9. This CDR3 is 15 amino acids long. Here the CDR3 reads CASSGQGIGVETQYF. In nucleotides, the CDR3 is TGTGCCAGCAGTGGACAGGGGATAGGTGTGGAGACCCAGTACTTC.

This chain links TRBV30 with TRBJ2-7; D is undetermined. Germline V gene data show CDR1 as GTSNPN and CDR2 as SVGIG (reference sequence). This CDR3 has 12 amino acids. Trimming cost V 4 bases and J 4 bases, with 11 bases left between them. The CDR3 DNA is TGTGCCTGGAAGGTGGGATTTTACGAGCAGTACTTC. Protein sequence: CAWKVGFYEQYF.

The CDR3 protein is CASTPSRDRGPNEQYF. The CDR3 DNA is TGTGCCAGCACCCCTTCCCGGGACAGGGGCCCCAACGAGCAGTACTTC. The chain links TRBV6-7 to TRBJ2-7; 10 nucleotides align to TRBD1. TRBV6-7 is given ORF status, its function remaining uncertain. With V trimmed by 7 bases and J by 5 bases, 14 bases remained unmatched. CDR3 size: 16 residues.

In this sample, this clone is medium-sized. The rearrangement links TRBV10-1 to TRBJ2-3, with 10 bases matching TRBD2. With 2 bases clipped from V and 5 bases from J, the junction kept 4 bases outside the gene matches. This CDR3 is built from 15 residues. Germline V gene lookup returns CDR1 WNHNN and CDR2 SYGVQD (reference sequence). CDR3 amino acids: CASSERRLAGDTQYF. For the CDR3, the DNA is TGCGCCAGCAGTGAGAGGAGACTAGCGGGAGATACGCAGTATTTT.

The genes are TRBV9 and TRBJ1-2; the match to TRBD1 covers 7 bases. The germline V gene encodes CDR1 SGDLS and CDR2 YYNGEE. The CDR3 length is 14 residues. Unmatched junction bases numbered 3, after V lost 4 bases and J lost 0 bases. CDR3 sequence reads: CASSQGQANYGYTF. The CDR3 region has the DNA TGTGCCAGCAGCCAAGGACAGGCTAACTATGGCTACACCTTC.

The chain is built from TRBV5-4 and TRBJ2-1; TRBD2 is a possible D gene (6 bases). Germline assignment: CDR1 SGHNT and CDR2 YYREEE (reference sequence). The CDR3 is 19 amino acids. The germline V and J ends were trimmed by 4 bases and 2 bases, with 25 bases remaining between them. CDR3 in DNA: TGTGCCAGCAGCGCCCGGAGGGCCGTGTCCCTACTAACCTACAATGAGCAGTTCTTC. This translates into CASSARRAVSLLTYNEQFF.

The chain carries TRBV6-5 and TRBJ1-1; TRBD1 matches 7 bases. The trim removed 7 bases at V and 0 bases at J, leaving 8 bases unmatched. The CDR3 has 15 residues. Germline CDR1 and CDR2: MNHEY and SVGAGI. CDR3 region: CASTPQDRMNTEAFF. DNA of the CDR3: TGTGCCAGCACCCCGCAGGACAGGATGAACACTGAAGCTTTCTTT.

This sequence joins TRBV30 and TRBJ2-7; no clear D gene. Per the germline V gene, CDR1 is GTSNPN and CDR2 is SVGIG (reference sequence). The CDR3 is 12 amino acids. V was clipped by 3 bases and J by 3 bases, with 9 bases between them. The CDR3 DNA sequence: TGTGCCTGGAGAAGGCAGGACTACGAGCAGTACTTC. It translates to CAWRRQDYEQYF.